This T cell receptor beta chain was recorded in a study of blood T cell repertoires in COVID-19. Produced via immunoSEQ multiplex PCR; TCRdb's table is partial and in-frame only. The sample lists 140,000 to 150,000 clones; roughly nine tenths were seen once. The receptor comes from a woman aged 60 to 75 with active COVID-19. The sample comprised peripheral blood.

The CDR3 sequence is CASSPGTTPKTGELFF. CDR3 nucleotides: TGTGCCAGCTCACCAGGGACAACTCCTAAGACCGGGGAGCTGTTTTTT. The V and J genes are TRBV18 and TRBJ2-2; TRBD1 is a possible D gene (6 bases). The CDR3 sequence is 16 residues long. Trimming shortened V by 2 bases and J by 5 bases, and 15 bases separated the two germline ends. CDR1 and CDR2 from the germline V gene are KGHSH and LQKENI.